One and the same sample provided the 25 T cell receptor beta chains below, sequenced in a study of T cell responses to AZD1222 COVID-19 vaccine. The assay was immunoSEQ multiplex PCR, and TCRdb's table has in-frame clones only and misses some. The data contain about 120,000 clones, approximately 86% of them seen just once; the ten biggest clones take up roughly 2.3%. The specimen was peripheral blood, collected on day 0 of AZD1222 vaccination. The source is an adult in good health.

This clone was counted once. The V gene is TRBV9, the J gene TRBJ2-2; TRBD2 matches 7 bases. The germline V gene encodes CDR1 SGDLS and CDR2 YYNGEE. This CDR3 has 14 residues. Trimming removed 4 bases from V and 4 bases from J; junction bases left unmatched: 4. This CDR3 is CASSSRLATGELFF. In DNA, the CDR3 is TGTGCCAGCAGCTCGCGACTAGCCACCGGGGAGCTGTTTTTT.

DNA of the CDR3: TGTGCCAGCAGTAGTGGACAGGGTACCTACGAGCAGTACTTC. Translating it yields CASSSGQGTYEQYF. This chain links TRBV6-6 with TRBJ2-7, with 8 nucleotides matching TRBD1. Germline CDR1 and CDR2: MNHNY and SVGAGI (reference sequence). The V and J ends lost 5 bases and 2 bases, in that order; junction bases with no gene match: 5. The CDR3 is made up of 14 amino acids.

This chain links TRBV7-8 with TRBJ2-1; the D is unclear. The CDR3 consists of 14 residues. Germline V gene sequence: CDR1 SGHVS, CDR2 FQNEAQ. The V gene lost 3 bases and the J gene lost 8 bases, with 14 bases spanning the gap. The CDR3 region has the DNA TGTGCCAGCAGCTTCGGACCTGGTGGGGATGAGCAGTTCTTC. Amino acids: CASSFGPGGDEQFF.

This chain uses TRBV7-2 with TRBJ1-4; D remains unclear. V lost 1 base to trimming and J lost 10 bases, with 10 bases between them. CDR1 and CDR2 from the germline V gene are SGHTA and FQGNSA. The length of the CDR3 is 13 residues. The CDR3 here is CASSLGGSAKLFF. The CDR3 nucleotides read TGTGCCAGCAGCTTAGGTGGATCCGCAAAACTGTTTTTT.

The rearrangement uses TRBV9 and TRBJ2-1; TRBD1 agrees at 7 bases. The germline gives CDR1 SGDLS, CDR2 YYNGEE. The V segment lost 3 bases and the J segment 1 base; nucleotides outside the gene matches: 4. This CDR3 has 15 residues. The CDR3 loop is CASSAGQRSYNEQFF. The CDR3 nucleotides read TGTGCCAGCAGCGCGGGACAGAGGTCCTACAATGAGCAGTTCTTC.

The CDR3 bases are TGTGCCAGCTCACCGACAGGGCAGAGGAATGAAAAACTGTTTTTT. Translating gives CASSPTGQRNEKLFF. This chain links TRBV18 with TRBJ1-4; 7 bases are a match to TRBD1. J gave up 5 bases and V 3 bases, and 6 bases lay outside the gene matches. There are 15 residues in the CDR3. Germline V lookup: CDR1 KGHSH, CDR2 LQKENI.

This chain connects TRBV29-1 to TRBJ2-5; 7 bases align to TRBD1. The germline V gene encodes CDR1 SQVTM and CDR2 ANQGSEA. V lost 1 base to trimming and J lost 2 bases; unmatched junction nucleotides: 10. The length of the CDR3 is 16 residues. The CDR3 sequence: CSVEAPTGQPQETQYF. The CDR3 DNA reads TGCAGCGTTGAAGCTCCTACGGGACAGCCACAAGAGACCCAGTACTTC. Looking up the rest from reference TRBV29-1 and TRBJ2-5 gives the full variable domain: SAVISQKPSRDICQRGTSLTIQCQVDSQVTMMFWYRQQPGQSLTLIATANQGSEATYESGFVIDKFPISRPNLTFSTLTVSNMSPEDSSIYLCSVEAPTGQPQETQYFGPGTRLLVL.

This rearrangement joins TRBV19 to TRBJ2-6; 8 bases are a match to TRBD1. The CDR3 runs to 17 residues. J lost 0 bases, V lost 5 bases, and 6 bases had no gene match. Germline CDR1 is LNHDA and CDR2 is SQIVND (reference sequence). As DNA, the CDR3 is TGTGCCAGTAGTGACAGGGGACCGAGCTCTGGGGCCAACGTCCTGACTTTC. It codes for CASSDRGPSSGANVLTF.

The chain has TRBV6-2 or TRBV6-3 and TRBJ2-7; TRBD2 agrees at 14 bases. The trim removed 6 bases at V and 3 bases at J, leaving 7 bases unmatched. Germline assignment: CDR1 MNHEY and CDR2 SVGEGT. The CDR3 extends over 16 amino acids. CDR3 DNA: TGTGCCAGCAGCGACGACGGGACTAGCGGGAGCTACGAGCAGTACTTC. It codes for CASSDDGTSGSYEQYF.

The chain recombines TRBV7-3 with TRBJ2-2; 8 positions match TRBD1. The CDR3 sequence is 16 residues long. The V and J ends lost 3 bases and 0 bases, in that order; junction bases with no gene match: 3. Germline assignment: CDR1 SGHTA and CDR2 FQGTGA. Here the CDR3 DNA reads TGTGCCAGCAGCTTTCAGGGGGCCCCGAACACCGGGGAGCTGTTTTTT. Translated, it gives CASSFQGAPNTGELFF.

The chain carries TRBV5-4 and TRBJ1-2; D is undetermined. CDR3 length equals 13 residues. V lost 0 bases, J lost 3 bases, and 6 bases lay in between. CDR1 SGHNT and CDR2 YYREEE come from the germline V gene (reference sequence). The CDR3 is CASSLAWDYGYTF. CDR3 coding DNA: TGTGCCAGCAGCTTGGCCTGGGACTATGGCTACACCTTC.

The rearrangement uses TRBV15 and TRBJ1-1; the D gene is possibly TRBD1 (6 bases). CDR1 is LNHNV and CDR2 is YYDKDF in the germline V gene (reference sequence). V was shortened by 2 bases and J by 11 bases, with 21 bases between the two germline ends. This CDR3 region has 15 residues. Here the CDR3 reads CATSRLGLRGEVAFF. CDR3 DNA: TGTGCCACCAGCAGACTGGGGCTTAGGGGGGAGGTCGCTTTCTTT.

This chain links TRBV28 with TRBJ2-1; TRBD1 aligns across 9 bases. V lost 6 bases to trimming and J lost 3 bases; unmatched junction nucleotides: 3. Germline CDR1 reads MDHEN; CDR2 reads SYDVKM. The CDR3 has 14 amino acids. CDR3 in DNA: TGTGCCAGCAGGCCGGGACAGGGCTACAATGAGCAGTTCTTC. Amino acid sequence: CASRPGQGYNEQFF.

This chain joins TRBV5-6 and TRBJ2-7, with D tentatively TRBD1 (5 bases). CDR1 is SGHDT and CDR2 is YYEEEE in the germline V gene. Trimming pared 4 bases from V and 1 base from J, leaving 6 bases between. This CDR3 has 12 amino acids. This CDR3 is CASSRTSYEQYF. CDR3 nucleotide sequence: TGTGCCAGCAGCCGGACATCCTACGAGCAGTACTTC.

V usage is TRBV6-5 and J usage is TRBJ1-3, with a weak D call TRBD1 (6 bases). CDR1 MNHEY and CDR2 SVGAGI come from the germline V gene. The CDR3 is made up of 16 amino acids. V was clipped by 2 bases and J by 0 bases, with 11 bases between them. As DNA, the CDR3 is TGTGCCAGCAGTTACGGGGGCAGGACCTCTGGAAACACCATATATTTT. It specifies CASSYGGRTSGNTIYF.

The chain joins TRBV5-6 to TRBJ2-2; 10 bases agree with TRBD1. With V trimmed by 10 bases and J by 5 bases, 5 bases remained unmatched. Germline V gives CDR1 SGHDT, CDR2 YYEEEE. This CDR3 is 13 amino acids long. CDR3 loop: CAASDRGTGELFF. CDR3 DNA: TGTGCCGCCTCGGACAGGGGGACCGGGGAGCTGTTTTTT.

The rearrangement joins TRBV19 to TRBJ1-2; 9 bases fit TRBD1. In germline, CDR1 is LNHDA, CDR2 SQIVND (reference sequence). Unmatched junction bases numbered 7, after V lost 7 bases and J lost 4 bases. The CDR3 has 14 residues. The CDR3 spells CASTVQGAGYGYTF. CDR3 coding DNA: TGTGCCAGTACCGTACAGGGGGCCGGCTATGGCTACACCTTC.

The rearrangement joins TRBV28 to TRBJ2-5; D might be TRBD2 (5 bases). The ends were cut back, 6 bases at V and 9 bases at J, with 14 bases in the middle. The germline V gene has CDR1 MDHEN and CDR2 SYDVKM. This CDR3 comprises 12 residues. CDR3 loop: CASSLSPAAQYF. CDR3 sequence (DNA): TGTGCCAGCAGCCTCTCCCCAGCGGCCCAGTACTTC.

In its sample, this clone was seen a few times. The rearrangement uses TRBV2 and TRBJ2-1; D perhaps matches TRBD2 (6 bases). Germline V gene data show CDR1 as SNHLY and CDR2 as FYNNEI. The CDR3 runs 15 residues. The germline V and J ends were trimmed by 4 bases and 8 bases, with 18 bases remaining between them. Here the CDR3 reads CASSGLLRRDDEQFF. The CDR3 DNA reads as TGTGCCAGCAGTGGACTCCTACGGCGGGACGATGAGCAGTTCTTC.

V and J are TRBV6-4 and TRBJ1-5; TRBD1 might be the D (6 bases). The germline CDR1 and CDR2 sequences are MRHNA and SNTAGT. The CDR3 length is 20 residues. Deletions cut 0 bases from V and 0 bases from J, with 21 bases between. The CDR3 DNA sequence: TGTGCCAGCAGTGACTCGATTAGGCTATGTACAGGGCATAGCAATCAGCCCCAGCATTTT. It is translated as CASSDSIRLCTGHSNQPQHF.

The chain uses TRBV6-1 and TRBJ1-5; unclear D gene. Germline CDR1 is MNHNS and CDR2 is SASEGT. This CDR3 region has 15 residues. Trimming cost V 2 bases and J 0 bases, with 8 bases left between them. CDR3 amino acids: CASSEMGFSNQPQHF. The CDR3 DNA reads as TGTGCCAGCAGTGAAATGGGATTTAGCAATCAGCCCCAGCATTTT.

This clone was detected once. V usage is TRBV3-1 (or the pseudogene TRBV3-2) and J usage is TRBJ2-2; D call uncertain. This CDR3 has 16 amino acids. The V gene lost 4 bases and the J gene lost 0 bases, with 12 bases spanning the gap. The germline V gene encodes CDR1 LGHDT and CDR2 YNNKEL (reference sequence). CDR3 region: CASSPPSLANTGELFF. Here the CDR3 DNA reads TGTGCCAGCAGCCCCCCGAGCCTCGCGAACACCGGGGAGCTGTTTTTT.

This clone was seen a single time. This chain joins TRBV2 and TRBJ1-2; D remains unclear. Trimming stripped 6 bases from V and 0 bases from J, with 11 bases between. Germline CDR1 reads SNHLY; CDR2 reads FYNNEI. The CDR3 consists of 14 residues. The CDR3 nucleotides are TGTGCCAGCAGGGGAGACGTTACTAACTATGGCTACACCTTC. It is translated as CASRGDVTNYGYTF.

This chain links TRBV28 with TRBJ1-1; D is possibly TRBD1 (6 bases). The CDR3 length is 13 residues. V gave up 6 bases and J gave up 1 base, with 9 bases separating them. Germline CDR1 and CDR2: MDHEN and SYDVKM. The CDR3 here is CASRKQGNTEAFF. The DNA of the CDR3 is TGTGCCAGCAGGAAACAGGGGAACACTGAAGCTTTCTTT.

This clone was seen just once. The genes are TRBV12-3 or TRBV12-4 and TRBJ1-2; D is possibly TRBD1 (6 bases). The CDR3 loop spans 12 amino acids. Between the trimmed V and J ends, which lost 5 bases and 4 bases, there was a span of 8 bases. The CDR3 loop is CASSGQIYGYTF. The CDR3 nucleotides read TGTGCCAGCAGTGGACAGATCTATGGCTACACCTTC.